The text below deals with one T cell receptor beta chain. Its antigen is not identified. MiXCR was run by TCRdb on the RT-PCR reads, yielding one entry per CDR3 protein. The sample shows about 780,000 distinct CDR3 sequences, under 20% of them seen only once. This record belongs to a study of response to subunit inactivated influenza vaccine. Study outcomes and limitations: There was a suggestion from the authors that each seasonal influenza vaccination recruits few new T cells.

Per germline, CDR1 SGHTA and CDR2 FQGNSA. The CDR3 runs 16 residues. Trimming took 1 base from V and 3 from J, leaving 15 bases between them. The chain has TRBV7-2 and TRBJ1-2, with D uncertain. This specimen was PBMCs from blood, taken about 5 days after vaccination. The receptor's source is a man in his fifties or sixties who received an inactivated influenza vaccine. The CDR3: CASSLVSTQSHYGYTF. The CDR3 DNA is TGTGCCAGCAGCTTAGTTTCCACCCAATCTCACTATGGCTACACCTTC.